This T cell receptor (beta chain) was recovered during a study of blood T cell repertoires in COVID-19 (dated by TCRdb to 2020 to 2022). A note on the overall study: The collaborator samples originated in the United States, Italy and Spain and spanned the acute and convalescent phases of COVID-19. The material from the prospective study consisted of cDNA or gDNA derived from T cells, B-cell-depleted T cells, or PBMCs. Subjects who had been exposed to COVID-19, were actively infected with it, or had recovered from it provided the deeply sampled blood TCRbeta repertoires that made up the dataset. A freely available public database, intended as a resource for researchers studying the immune response to SARS-CoV-2, is where the repertoires were released. The samples were drawn from two sources: the first 160 participants of the ongoing ImmuneRACE study, and 950 to 1,500 subjects contributed by 6 global collaborators. A de-identified subject ID, COVID-19 status, age in years and sex were almost always included in the sample metadata. HLA class I and class II types, where available, came from metadata supplied by the sample provider rather than from assay-based typing.

As concerns this clone: What antigen it recognizes has not been identified. Base qualities are not at hand, and no much larger clone is one base apart.

The V and J ends are trimmed by 0 bases and 0 bases, leaving 8 bases between them. CDR1 SGDLS and CDR2 YYNGEE are derived from the germline V gene. The CDR3 runs 15 residues from the cysteine to the phenylalanine. Of the read, only the CDR3 DNA is kept; its 45 bases are in frame from base 1. Paper-wide results and their limitations: How much clinical and demographic metadata was included differed by source and by participant, and the metadata was provided uncurated.

The immunoSEQ Assay, a bias-controlled multiplex PCR, was used to amplify TCRbeta CDR3 regions from genomic DNA. Turning to the authors' computational methods: The number of nucleated cells in each sample was estimated from the amplification of reference gene primers within the assay. To quantify the absolute abundance of each unique TCRbeta CDR3 rearrangement, sequence reads were collapsed and filtered. For each sample, productive Simpson clonality was calculated as the square root of Simpson's diversity index across productive rearrangements. This is the immuneACCESS table as TCRdb keeps it, with only in-frame sequences that have V and J called. A part of the clones is gone; compared with another copy, unresolved V genes explain less than half, and the rest is unexplained. The V and J calls and clone size were taken over from that table, and D and trimming were inferred from the DNA. This sample comprises fewer than 200,000 clones, around 86% of them detected only once. The top ten constitute 7.6% of the sample.

One collaborating source in Seattle enrolled patients during active infection and followed them longitudinally through the course of disease. Whole blood was collected in K2EDTA tubes by collaborating institutions according to the institutions' own protocols. For TCRbeta analysis, collaborator samples were shipped as frozen whole blood, as isolated PBMCs, or as DNA extracted from either sample type. The chain employs TRBV9 and TRBJ2-3, with the D gene not confidently named. The receptor comes from a woman between 70 and 85 years old with COVID-19, enrolled during active disease. Sequenced sample: peripheral blood. The nucleotides are TGTGCCAGCAGCGTAGAACTAACTAGCACAGATACGCAGTATTTT. The translation is CASSVELTSTDTQYF.